This T cell receptor beta chain was retrieved from a study of immune evolution from preneoplasia to lung adenocarcinoma. Sequencing was performed with immunoSEQ multiplex PCR; in TCRdb, only in-frame clones are kept and a portion is missing. The sample records 10,000 to 13,000 clones, more than 65% being singletons. This clone came up once. Trimming at V came to 2 bases and at J to 7 bases, leaving 1 base not matched to a gene. Germline CDR1 MDHEN, CDR2 SYDVKM. The CDR3 loop spans 14 amino acids. The V and J genes are TRBV28 and TRBJ1-6, with 8 bases matching TRBD1. This sequence originates from an older person with lung adenocarcinoma. The sequencing sample was made of FFPE minimally invasive lung adenocarcinoma tissue. The CDR3 DNA sequence: TGTGCCAGCAGTTTACAGGGGGCGAATTCACCCCTCCACTTT. It specifies CASSLQGANSPLHF.